This T cell receptor beta chain was profiled in a study of cytomegalovirus exposure and HLA in healthy donors (dated by TCRdb to about 2017). A note on the overall study: According to an earlier analysis of 587 of the donors, about 179 million T cells yielded 90 million to 140 million unique TCR beta sequences and 276 Gb of sequence data. To predict cytomegalovirus infection status, the study brought together high-throughput TCR immunosequencing, statistical association of individual TCRs with disease status, and machine learning. In an earlier analysis of 587 of the donors, high-throughput TCR beta sequencing was used to judge whether each TCR beta V gene segment behaved as functional or pseudogenic. A separate validation cohort of 100 to 150 different subjects was used in addition to the roughly 720-subject first cohort. The later analysis used no new phenotypic data to find candidate immune exposures, relying instead on TCR beta sequences and their occurrence across donors. Typing coverage varied by locus: 629-630 donors for A, B, C, DRB1 and DQB1; around 560 for DQA1; around 610 for DPA1; 450 to 480 for DPB1. Using immunosequencing, the study profiled T cell repertoires from around 680 subjects and related those repertoires to cytomegalovirus serostatus. A later analysis re-analyzed previously published TCR beta repertoires from roughly 690 donors and added high-resolution HLA genotyping to study TCR occurrence patterns. The study aimed to test whether cataloging public T cell receptors could reveal signatures of past pathogen exposure. Genome-wide SNP genotypes for about 55% of the roughly 670 donors were used in a later genetic analysis, which treated that subset as a discovery cohort. Among the roughly 400 genotyped donors, approximately 76% belonged to the genetic ancestry cluster associated with self-reported Caucasian donors. Class I and class II HLA loci were covered by the typing at four-digit resolution. Alongside the repertoire data, information on donor age, sex, ethnicity and CMV serostatus was compiled. Every discovery cohort repertoire had been produced on one sequencing platform. Roughly 300 gigabases of sequencing data and around 85 million unique TCR sequences made up an early release that covered around 640 HLA-typed donors. Among 398 genotyped donors of the cohort, an average of about 240,000 unique TCR beta nucleotide sequences were sequenced per donor, roughly a sixth of them non-productive. Four or five DR-DQ haplotypes were handled as single units for association and clustering because linkage in the cohort was strong.

Paper-wide results and their limitations: A total of 150 to 200 TCR beta chains were listed by the study as associated with cytomegalovirus. In a later analysis, several top co-occurrence clusters were reported to appear linked to parvovirus B19, influenza, CMV and Epstein-Barr virus. The earlier analysis of 450 to 700 of the donors excluded around 17 rarely observed V segments, including chromosome 9 orphons, because counts were too low. The authors suggested that the approach could potentially be generalized to other disease states and immunological phenotypes. A further reported finding was that TCR beta sequences accurately predicted the HLA-A and HLA-B alleles for most subjects in the first cohort. In a later analysis, most CMV-associated TCR beta chains were found to appear HLA-restricted, with HLA associations seemingly driven largely by CMV exposure. A later analysis found that TCR association rates varied across HLA loci, with DRB1 alleles showing the most associated TCRs and HLA-C alleles the fewest. Specific HLA alleles were associated with 15,000 to 20,000 TCR beta sequences at a false discovery rate of 0.05 in a later analysis. Across donors, most TCR sequences were observed very rarely, whereas some public TCRs were present in many individuals. In a later analysis, HLA-associated TCR beta chains showed more clonal expansion and lower generation probabilities than non-associated chains that were equally common. A later genetic analysis associated a missense DCLRE1C variant with V-gene and J-gene trimming of TCR beta chains, and an independent cohort replicated the association. Linkage disequilibrium might explain the correlated functional status among segregating V segments, but an unknown experimental factor could not be ruled out. An earlier analysis of approximately 500 of the donors showed that most TCR beta V segments appeared in productive rearrangements either about 90% or about 30% of the time, which broadly matched IMGT annotations. CMV serostatus was the only immune exposure information available for the cohort. In this cohort, only TCR beta chains were sequenced, and detectable features were limited by the absence of alpha or paired-chain data. Compared with the approximately 710-donor mean, donors in an Asian-associated ancestry cluster had fewer N-insertions in productive TCRs, according to a later genetic analysis. The 87-base-pair reads could not distinguish some IMGT-functional V segments, including TRBV6-2 and TRBV6-3, so those segments were excluded. In both the original and validation cohorts, the classifier was reported to diagnose cytomegalovirus status with high specificity and sensitivity. When HLA alleles, especially DR and DQ, strongly co-occurred, attributing TCR associations to individual alleles was difficult. Because HLA typing was unavailable for some donors at each locus, only the typed subset was used in association tests. A cluster of highly shared sequence variants was judged likely to be a technical artifact of the sequencing pipeline. Three of the identified cytomegalovirus-associated TCR beta chains were confirmed in vitro to be specific for cytomegalovirus antigens. Sequencing depth was assumed to be roughly uniform across donors in the presence/absence analyses, though that assumption may not hold.

Germline trimming amounts to 2 bases on V and 6 bases on J, with 6 as the count of junction bases outside the gene matches. Reading the germline V gene gives CDR1 MNHEY and CDR2 SVGAGI. From the cysteine up to the phenylalanine, the CDR3 has a length of 15 residues. The DNA shown is the 45-base CDR3, in frame from base 1. As to this clone: Its antigen is currently not known. No quality values exist for individual bases; no much larger clone is one base distant.

The cohort comprised around 700 healthy bone marrow donors. Cohort members were all nominally healthy when sampled, although unrecorded immune exposures were likely present. The donor was CMV seropositive and was included in the group of around 300 seropositive cohort members. Each donor provided a peripheral blood sample, and peripheral blood mononuclear cells were used for TCR beta sequencing. The Qiagen DNeasy Blood Extraction Kit was used to extract genomic DNA from the blood cell samples. Libraries were constructed by the immunoSEQ multiplex PCR assay. For the multiplex PCR, a mixture combining 60 forward primers for TCR Vbeta segments and 13 reverse primers for TCR Jbeta segments was used. Amplification of the CDR3 region of rearranged TCR beta genes was performed with a multiplex PCR assay on genomic DNA. Amplified TCR beta libraries were sequenced as 87-base-pair reads on the Illumina HiSeq System. The paper's processing steps were these. A later analysis counted some 80 million unique TCR beta chains across the approximately 700 repertoires, and roughly 10 million of these chains were shared by at least two donors. Raw reads were error-corrected and collapsed into unique sequences with a nearest-neighbor algorithm that merged closely related sequences to remove PCR and sequencing errors. CDR3 sequences were aligned to IMGT reference sequences to assign V, D and J gene segments. For a sequence to be retained, a match of at least six nucleotides was required to both a V gene segment and a J gene segment. Rearrangements were called productive when the CDR3 lacked stop codons and stayed in frame with V and J; all others were non-productive. CDR3 was defined by IMGT convention, running from the second conserved V-encoded cysteine to the conserved J-encoded phenylalanine. The earlier analysis of about 590 of the donors excluded sequences that lacked an unambiguous match to a single V gene segment. An earlier analysis of 550 to 650 of the donors classified V segments as functional when productive rearrangements were above 56.7% and as segregating when the standard deviation between donors was above 5%. A statistical classification framework was built for diagnosing cytomegalovirus status from the catalog of TCR beta chain sequences. In a later analysis, V and J genes were assigned by comparing TCR nucleotide sequences against IMGT/GENE-DB human TR gene sequences. Using the TCRdist pipeline, a later analysis assigned CDR3 sequences along with most-parsimonious VDJ recombination scenarios. In a later analysis, each TCR beta chain was defined by its CDR3 amino acid sequence together with its V-gene family, and reads lacking a unique V-gene family were excluded. In a later analysis, 450 to 600 highly shared, low-generation-probability nucleotide sequences were removed to address suspected cross-contamination and a sequencing artifact. A later analysis calculated a clonal expansion index for each public chain from normalized within-repertoire ranks of inferred template counts. In a later analysis, generation probabilities were computed using a VDJ recombination model fitted to out-of-frame rearrangements, and the results were checked against IGoR. In a later analysis, hypergeometric tests were used to score TCR-TCR, TCR-HLA and TCR-CMV co-occurrence, with a repertoire-size bias correction applied to TCR pairs. In a later analysis, false discovery rates were estimated by permuting HLA or CMV assignments 20 times. In a later analysis, co-occurring TCRs were grouped with DBSCAN, and TCRdist sequence similarity was added when clustering was performed within HLA-allele-positive subsets. For co-occurrence clustering, repertoires with fewer than 30,000 or more than 120,000 public chains were excluded, along with 4 to 6 repertoires with anomalous nucleotide sharing. TCRdb provides this immuneACCESS table in a form limited to in-frame rearrangements. Some clones are lacking; in checked studies, under half of them reflect an unresolved V gene, and why the rest are absent is not known. V, J and clone size are those of that table, while D and trimming were read from the DNA. This sample has about 160,000 clones in its table, and roughly 81% of those were observed once. Together, the top ten hold more than 2% of the sample.

The chain couples TRBV6-5 to TRBJ1-1, and TRBD1 matches 10 of the central bases. The specimen was PBMCs. The receptor was isolated from a man aged 18 to 29 in good health and CMV-seropositive. The bases are TGTGCCAGCAGTTACGTCCCCGGGACAGGGGCTGAAGCTTTCTTT. Translation gives CASSYVPGTGAEAFF.